This T cell receptor (beta chain) was observed in a study of blood T cells in healthy people across ages. The authors ran a second PCR of about 7 to 11 cycles using a sample-barcoded 5' primer and a J-beta primer mix. A single record per CDR3 protein comes from TCRdb applying MiXCR to the 5' RACE reads. The sample holds roughly 1.7 million distinct CDR3 sequences, approximately 32% seen once. Trimming took 2 bases from V and 9 from J, leaving 10 bases between them. Germline assignment: CDR1 ENHRY and CDR2 SYGVKD. The CDR3 covers 13 residues. The source material was blood. The origin of this receptor is a woman in her 30s in good health. This chain connects TRBV10-3 to TRBJ1-4; D is unclear. CDR3 DNA sequence: TGTGCCATCAGTGAGACAGAAAGGAAAAAACTGTTTTTT. Translated: CAISETERKKLFF.